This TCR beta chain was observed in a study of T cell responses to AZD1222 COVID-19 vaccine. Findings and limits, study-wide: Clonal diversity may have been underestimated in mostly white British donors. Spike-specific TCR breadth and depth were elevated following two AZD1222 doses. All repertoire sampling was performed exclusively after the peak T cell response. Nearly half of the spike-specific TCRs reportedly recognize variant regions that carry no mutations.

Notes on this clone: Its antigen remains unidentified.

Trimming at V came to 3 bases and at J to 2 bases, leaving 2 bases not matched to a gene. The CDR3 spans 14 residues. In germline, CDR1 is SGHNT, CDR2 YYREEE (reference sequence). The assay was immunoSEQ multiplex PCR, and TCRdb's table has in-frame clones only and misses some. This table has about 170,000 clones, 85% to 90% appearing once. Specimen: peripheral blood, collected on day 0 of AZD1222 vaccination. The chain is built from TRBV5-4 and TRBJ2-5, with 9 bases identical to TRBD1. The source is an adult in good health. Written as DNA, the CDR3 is TGTGCCAGCAGCTCGACAGGGGGACAAGAGACCCAGTACTTC. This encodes CASSSTGGQETQYF.